Following are 12 T cell receptor beta chains from one sample sequenced in a study of untreated major depressive disorder. This table comes from immunoSEQ multiplex PCR, and its TCRdb copy is limited to in-frame clones, with some not included. This table holds about 18,000 clones, 70% to 90% found once. Sequenced input: CD4+ T cells from PBMCs. The receptor source for this set is a woman aged 25 to 39 in good health.

This clone was picked up a small number of times. DNA for the CDR3: TGTGCCAGCTCGAAGGTAGACGAAGAGACCCAGTACTTC. It yields the protein CASSKVDEETQYF. The J gene is TRBJ2-5, the V gene TRBV5-5; no clear D gene. The CDR3 runs to 13 residues. The V gene lost 7 bases and the J gene lost 3 bases, with 13 bases spanning the gap. Germline CDR1 is SGHKS and CDR2 is YYEKEE (reference sequence).

This clone turned up a few times. CDR3 region: CAWSVRFRWNTEAFF. The DNA for the CDR3 is TGTGCCTGGAGTGTACGGTTTAGGTGGAACACTGAAGCTTTCTTT. The V call is TRBV30, the J call TRBJ1-1; D gene unclear. Trimming removed 0 bases from V and 1 base from J, with 12 bases in between. The CDR3 loop spans 15 amino acids. Germline-derived CDR1 and CDR2 are GTSNPN and SVGIG (reference sequence).

V gene TRBV5-1 combines with J gene TRBJ2-6, with D uncertain. Trimming stripped 0 bases from V and 0 bases from J, with 7 bases between. The CDR3 is made up of 16 amino acids. CDR1 SGHRS and CDR2 YFSETQ come from the germline V gene. The CDR3, as DNA: TGCGCCAGCAGCTTGGATCAGAGCTCTGGGGCCAACGTCCTGACTTTC. Encoded protein: CASSLDQSSGANVLTF. The whole variable domain, filled in from reference TRBV5-1 and TRBJ2-6, reads KAGVTQTPRYLIKTRGQQVTLSCSPISGHRSVSWYQQTPGQGLQFLFEYFSETQRNKGNFPGRFSGRQFSNSRSEMNVSTLELGDSALYLCASSLDQSSGANVLTFGAGSRLTVL.

This sequence joins TRBV5-1 and TRBJ2-2, with TRBD1 matching over 8 bases. CDR3 length equals 16 residues. The trim removed 0 bases at V and 7 bases at J, leaving 8 bases unmatched. The germline V gene has CDR1 SGHRS and CDR2 YFSETQ. CDR3 nucleotide sequence: TGCGCCAGCAGCTTGGGGACAGGGATAGCGGACGGGGAGCTGTTTTTT. Amino acids: CASSLGTGIADGELFF.

The chain carries TRBV7-3 and TRBJ2-1; 9 nucleotides align to TRBD2. Per the germline V gene, CDR1 is SGHTA and CDR2 is FQGTGA. CDR3 length: 14 amino acids. The V segment lost 9 bases and the J segment 7 bases; nucleotides outside the gene matches: 10. The CDR3 coding sequence is TGTGCCAGTAAGAGGGTAGCGGGAGTGAATGAGCAGTTCTTC. Translating gives CASKRVAGVNEQFF.

The chain is built from TRBV5-1 and TRBJ2-1; 8 bases align to TRBD2. Germline CDR1 SGHRS, CDR2 YFSETQ. This CDR3 is 17 amino acids long. V was clipped by 1 base and J by 4 bases; unmatched bases: 10. The CDR3 coding sequence is TGCGCCAGCAGCTTGACGCTTAGAAGCGGGGGATACAATGAGCAGTTCTTC. Amino acid sequence: CASSLTLRSGGYNEQFF.

CDR3 residues: CASSEARVGYNEQFF. In nucleotides, the CDR3 is TGTGCCAGCAGTGAAGCTAGGGTAGGCTACAATGAGCAGTTCTTC. The chain has TRBV2 and TRBJ2-1; unclear D gene. The CDR3 sequence is 15 residues long. CDR1 is SNHLY and CDR2 is FYNNEI in the germline V gene. Between the trimmed V and J ends, which lost 0 bases and 3 bases, there was a span of 9 bases.

The rearrangement uses TRBV28 and TRBJ2-4, with D maybe TRBD2 (5 bases). The germline CDR1 and CDR2 sequences are MDHEN and SYDVKM. Trimming took 4 bases from V and 8 from J, leaving 18 bases between them. The CDR3 extends over 15 amino acids. The chain's CDR3 is CASSSRPPLRDIQYF. CDR3 DNA: TGTGCCAGCAGTTCACGACCACCCCTGCGGGACATTCAGTACTTC. Full variable domain (remainder filled in from reference TRBV28 and TRBJ2-4): DVKVTQSSRYLVKRTGEKVFLECVQDMDHENMFWYRQDPGLGLRLIYFSYDVKMKEKGDIPEGYSVSREKKERFSLILESASTNQTSMYLCASSSRPPLRDIQYFGAGTRLSVL.

In its sample, this clone was seen a few times. V usage is TRBV2 and J usage is TRBJ2-1; D is possibly TRBD2 (5 bases). The V gene lost 2 bases and the J gene lost 7 bases, with 9 bases spanning the gap. Germline V lookup: CDR1 SNHLY, CDR2 FYNNEI. The CDR3 loop spans 13 amino acids. The CDR3 bases are TGTGCCAGCAGTGAAACTAGTTATAATGAGCAGTTCTTC. Translation: CASSETSYNEQFF.

This chain's CDR3 is CSASDKKQFF. CDR3 coding DNA: TGCAGTGCTAGCGATAAAAAGCAGTTCTTC. The chain couples TRBV20-1 to TRBJ2-1; no definite D call. The ends were cut back, 3 bases at V and 11 bases at J, with 8 bases in the middle. This CDR3 comprises 10 residues. Germline CDR1 reads DFQATT; CDR2 reads SNEGSKA (reference sequence).

The chain couples TRBV9 to TRBJ2-3; TRBD2 aligns across 8 bases. The CDR3 has 18 amino acids. V lost 0 bases and J lost 0; bases outside the gene matches: 9. The germline V gene encodes CDR1 SGDLS and CDR2 YYNGEE. The CDR3 is CASSVGAGGRYSTDTQYF. In DNA form, the CDR3 reads TGTGCCAGCAGCGTAGGGGCGGGAGGTAGATATAGCACAGATACGCAGTATTTT.

This chain connects TRBV7-9 to TRBJ1-5; D perhaps matches TRBD1 (5 bases). This CDR3 region has 13 residues. Trimming took 3 bases from V and 4 from J, leaving 7 bases between them. The germline V gene encodes CDR1 SEHNR and CDR2 FQNEAQ (reference sequence). CDR3 loop: CASSFAGNQPQHF. The CDR3 DNA sequence: TGTGCCAGCAGCTTCGCAGGGAATCAGCCCCAGCATTTT.